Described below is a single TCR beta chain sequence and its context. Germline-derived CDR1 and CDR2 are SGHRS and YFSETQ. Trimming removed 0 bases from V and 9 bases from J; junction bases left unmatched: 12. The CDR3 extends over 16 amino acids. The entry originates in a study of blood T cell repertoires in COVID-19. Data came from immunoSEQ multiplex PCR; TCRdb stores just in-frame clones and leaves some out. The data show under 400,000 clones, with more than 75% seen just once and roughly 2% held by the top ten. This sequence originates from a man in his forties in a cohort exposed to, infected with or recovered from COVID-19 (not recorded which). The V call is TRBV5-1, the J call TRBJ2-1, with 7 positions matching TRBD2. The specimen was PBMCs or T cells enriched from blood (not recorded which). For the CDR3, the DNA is TGCGCCAGCAGCTTGGAGGTGCGGGAGTGGGACGGTGAGCAGTTCTTC. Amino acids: CASSLEVREWDGEQFF.